The rows below give T cell receptor beta chains drawn from one sample of a study of PD-1 blockade in mismatch repair-deficient tumors. Profiled with immunoSEQ multiplex PCR; TCRdb holds only in-frame clones, not every one. The sample yields around 40,000 clones, around 84% seen once. This specimen consisted of peripheral blood, obtained around 75 weeks after starting pembrolizumab. Receptors were obtained from an adult with mismatch repair-deficient cancer. The CDR3 runs from the conserved cysteine through the conserved F or W. A D gene is named only where the DNA matches it firmly. The size field is filled for only some rows; it gives once, few, many or a size class.

abundance | d_gene | j_gene | v_gene | CDR3nt | CDR3aa
- | - | TRBJ2-7 | TRBV5-6 | TGTGCCAGCAGCCCCACGGACAGAGACGAGCAGTACTTC | CASSPTDRDEQYF
once | - | TRBJ2-5 | TRBV11-3 | TGTGCCAGCAGCTTAGAAGGCAGCTCTGGGACCCAGTACTTC | CASSLEGSSGTQYF
- | - | TRBJ2-2 | TRBV5-1 | TGCGCCAGCATAACGAACACCGGGGAGCTGTTTTTT | CASITNTGELFF
- | - | TRBJ1-1 | TRBV30 | TGTGCCTGGAGTGTACACGGGGGGTTGAACACTGAAGCTTTCTTT | CAWSVHGGLNTEAFF
- | TRBD1 | TRBJ1-1 | TRBV9 | TGTGCCAGCAGCGTAGGGGACAGCGTGAACACTGAAGCTTTCTTT | CASSVGDSVNTEAFF
- | - | TRBJ2-7 | TRBV10-3 | TGTGCCATTAGCGGAGGACTCACCTACGAGCAGTACTTC | CAISGGLTYEQYF
- | - | TRBJ2-2 | TRBV27 | TGTGCCAGCAGCTTGCTAGCGAACACCGGGGAGCTGTTTTTT | CASSLLANTGELFF
- | TRBD2 | TRBJ2-7 | TRBV27 | TGTGCCAGCAGTATAGTAGCGGGACCCTACGAGCAGTACTTC | CASSIVAGPYEQYF
- | - | TRBJ2-5 | TRBV4-2 | TGTGCCAGCAGCCAAGATATCAGCGGAAAAGAGACCCAGTACTTC | CASSQDISGKETQYF
few | - | TRBJ1-1 | TRBV6-1 | TGTGCCAGCAGTGGACAGTTTAACACTGAAGCTTTCTTT | CASSGQFNTEAFF
- | TRBD2 | TRBJ2-3 | TRBV5-1 | TGCGCCAGCAGCACTTCTGCTAGCGGGAGGGCCAGAGATACGCAGTATTTT | CASSTSASGRARDTQYF
- | TRBD2 | TRBJ2-3 | TRBV7-3 | TGTGCCAGCAGCCGGACTAGCGGGAGTGCAGATACGCAGTATTTT | CASSRTSGSADTQYF
- | - | TRBJ2-5 | TRBV30 | TGTGCCTGGAGCGGAGGAGGGGACTTTAGGCAAGAGACCCAGTACTTC | CAWSGGGDFRQETQYF
few | - | TRBJ2-2 | TRBV10-3 | TGTGCCATCAAGGCAGGGCCGGGGACCGGGGAGCTGTTTTTT | CAIKAGPGTGELFF
- | - | TRBJ2-7 | TRBV5-6 | TGTGCCAGCAGCCGATTCGGCCCCGGCCCCTACGAGCAGTACTTC | CASSRFGPGPYEQYF